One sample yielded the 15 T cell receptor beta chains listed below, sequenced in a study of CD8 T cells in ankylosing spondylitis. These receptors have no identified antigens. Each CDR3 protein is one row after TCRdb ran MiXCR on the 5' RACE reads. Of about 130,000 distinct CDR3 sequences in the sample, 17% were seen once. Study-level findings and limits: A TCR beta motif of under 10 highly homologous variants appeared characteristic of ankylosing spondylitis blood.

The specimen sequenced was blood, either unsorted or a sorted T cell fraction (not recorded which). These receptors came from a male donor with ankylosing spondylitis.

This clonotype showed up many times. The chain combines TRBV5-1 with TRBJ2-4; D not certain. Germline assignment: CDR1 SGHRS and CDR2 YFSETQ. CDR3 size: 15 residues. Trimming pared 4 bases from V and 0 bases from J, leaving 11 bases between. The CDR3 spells CASSPDWLAKNIQYF. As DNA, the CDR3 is TGCGCCAGCAGCCCCGACTGGCTAGCCAAAAACATTCAGTACTTC.

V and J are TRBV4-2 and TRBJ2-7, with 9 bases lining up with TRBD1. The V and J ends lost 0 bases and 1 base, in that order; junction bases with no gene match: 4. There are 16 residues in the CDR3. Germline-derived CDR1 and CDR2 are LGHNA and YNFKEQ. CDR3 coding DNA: TGTGCCAGCAGCCAAGAAGGAGGGACAGGGTCCTACGAGCAGTACTTC. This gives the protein CASSQEGGTGSYEQYF.

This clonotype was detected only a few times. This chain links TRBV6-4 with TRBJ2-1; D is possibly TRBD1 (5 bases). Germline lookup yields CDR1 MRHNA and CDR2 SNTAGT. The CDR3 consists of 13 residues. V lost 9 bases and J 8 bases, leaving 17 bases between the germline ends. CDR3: CARGQGKSYEQFF. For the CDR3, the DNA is TGTGCCAGAGGGCAGGGAAAGTCATATGAGCAGTTCTTC.

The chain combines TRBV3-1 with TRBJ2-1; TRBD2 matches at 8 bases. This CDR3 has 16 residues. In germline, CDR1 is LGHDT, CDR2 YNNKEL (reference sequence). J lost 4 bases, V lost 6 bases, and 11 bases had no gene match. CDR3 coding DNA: TGTGCCAGCAGTCTTAGATATGCGGGAGGATACAATGAGCAGTTCTTC. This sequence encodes CASSLRYAGGYNEQFF.

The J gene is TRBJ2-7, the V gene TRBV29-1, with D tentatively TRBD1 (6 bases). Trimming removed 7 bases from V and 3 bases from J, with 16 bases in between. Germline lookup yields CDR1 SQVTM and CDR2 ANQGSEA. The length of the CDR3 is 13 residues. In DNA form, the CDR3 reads TGCAGCGCTCAGACAGGAGAAGGCTACGAGCAGTACTTC. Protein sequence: CSAQTGEGYEQYF.

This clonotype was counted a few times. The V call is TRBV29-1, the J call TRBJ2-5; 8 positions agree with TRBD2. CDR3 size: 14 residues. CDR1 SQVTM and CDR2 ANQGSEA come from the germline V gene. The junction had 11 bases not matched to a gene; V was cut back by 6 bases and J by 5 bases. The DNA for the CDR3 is TGCAGCGTCGTTGACGGGAGGGTGGGGGAGACCCAGTACTTC. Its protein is CSVVDGRVGETQYF.

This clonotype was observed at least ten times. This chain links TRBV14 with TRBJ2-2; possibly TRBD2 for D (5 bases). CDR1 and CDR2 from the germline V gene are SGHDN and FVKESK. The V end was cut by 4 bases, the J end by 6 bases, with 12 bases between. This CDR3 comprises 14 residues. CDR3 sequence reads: CASSPHDYAGELFF. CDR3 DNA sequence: TGTGCCAGCAGCCCTCACGACTATGCCGGGGAGCTGTTTTTT.

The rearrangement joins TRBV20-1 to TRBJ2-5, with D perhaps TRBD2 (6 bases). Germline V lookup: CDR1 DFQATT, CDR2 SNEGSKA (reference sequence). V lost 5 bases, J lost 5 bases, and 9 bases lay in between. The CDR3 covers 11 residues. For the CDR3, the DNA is TGCAGTGCTGGGGCGGGGGAGACCCAGTACTTC. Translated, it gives CSAGAGETQYF.

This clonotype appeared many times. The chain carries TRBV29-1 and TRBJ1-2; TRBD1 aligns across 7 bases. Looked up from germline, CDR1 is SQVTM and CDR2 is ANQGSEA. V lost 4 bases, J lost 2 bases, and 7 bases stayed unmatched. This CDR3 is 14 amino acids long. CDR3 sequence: CSVGGDSANYGYTF. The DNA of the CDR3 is TGCAGCGTTGGGGGGGACAGCGCGAACTATGGCTACACCTTC.

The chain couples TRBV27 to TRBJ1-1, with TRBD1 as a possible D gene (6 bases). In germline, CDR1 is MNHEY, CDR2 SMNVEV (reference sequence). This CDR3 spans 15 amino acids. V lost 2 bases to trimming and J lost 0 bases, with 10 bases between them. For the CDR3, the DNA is TGTGCCAGCAGTTTAGGGACAACCATGAACACTGAAGCTTTCTTT. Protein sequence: CASSLGTTMNTEAFF.

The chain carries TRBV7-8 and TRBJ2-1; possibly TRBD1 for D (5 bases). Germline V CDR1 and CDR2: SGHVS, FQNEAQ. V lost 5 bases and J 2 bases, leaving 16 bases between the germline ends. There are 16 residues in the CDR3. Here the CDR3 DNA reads TGTGCCAGCAGCCCAGGGCGCGGCTCCCCCTACAATGAGCAGTTCTTC. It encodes CASSPGRGSPYNEQFF.

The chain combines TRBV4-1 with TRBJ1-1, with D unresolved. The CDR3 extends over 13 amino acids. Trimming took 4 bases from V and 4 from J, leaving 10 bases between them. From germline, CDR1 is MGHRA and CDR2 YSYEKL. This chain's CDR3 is CASSLTYGTEAFF. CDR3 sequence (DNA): TGCGCCAGCAGCCTGACATACGGCACTGAAGCTTTCTTT.

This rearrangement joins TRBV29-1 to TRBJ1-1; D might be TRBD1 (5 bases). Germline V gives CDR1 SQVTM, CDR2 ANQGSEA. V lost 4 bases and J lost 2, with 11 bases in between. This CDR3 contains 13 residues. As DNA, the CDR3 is TGCAGCGTTGTCGGGGGAGGTAACACTGAAGCTTTCTTT. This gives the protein CSVVGGGNTEAFF.

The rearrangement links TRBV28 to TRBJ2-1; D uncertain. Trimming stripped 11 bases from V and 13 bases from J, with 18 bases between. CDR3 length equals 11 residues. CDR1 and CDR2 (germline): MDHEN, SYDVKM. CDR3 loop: CAGSTGLLQFF. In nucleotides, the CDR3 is TGTGCCGGTTCGACCGGGCTACTCCAGTTCTTC.

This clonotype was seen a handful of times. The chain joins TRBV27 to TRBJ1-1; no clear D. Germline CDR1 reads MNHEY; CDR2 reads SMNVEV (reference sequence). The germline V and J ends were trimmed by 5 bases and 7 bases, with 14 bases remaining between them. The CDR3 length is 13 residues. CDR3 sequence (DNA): TGTGCCAGCAGTCCGAGTCCAGGAGTTGAAGCTTTCTTT. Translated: CASSPSPGVEAFF.